Listed below are T cell receptor beta chains from one sample, sequenced in a study of T cell responses to AZD1222 COVID-19 vaccine. Repertoires were generated with immunoSEQ multiplex PCR, while TCRdb's copy carries only in-frame clones and drops some. The repertoire includes roughly 120,000 clones, 85% to 90% of them detected once, and approximately 3.5% sits in the top ten. The sequencing here drew on peripheral blood, taken on day 0 of AZD1222 vaccination. The receptors stem from an adult in good health. Each CDR3 is given with its conserved first and last residue. Fields, in order: J gene, D gene, V gene, clone size, CDR3 protein, CDR3 DNA. The D gene is left open where the match is weak. Some rows mark clone size as missing; the rest say once, few, many or name a class of expanded clone.

TRBJ1-1	.	TRBV5-1	.	CASSPQGIWTEAFF	TGCGCCAGCAGCCCTCAGGGGATTTGGACTGAAGCTTTCTTT
TRBJ1-6	.	TRBV6-1	.	CASSESRVKSSYNSPLHF	TGTGCCAGCAGTGAATCCCGAGTTAAGAGCTCCTATAATTCACCCCTCCACTTT
TRBJ2-3	TRBD1	TRBV13	once	CASSFPGQGSDTQYF	TGTGCCAGCAGCTTCCCGGGACAGGGGTCAGATACGCAGTATTTT
TRBJ1-2	.	TRBV19	.	CASSIDLQGSYGYTF	TGTGCCAGTAGTATAGATCTACAGGGCAGCTATGGCTACACCTTC
TRBJ1-6	.	TRBV11-2	.	CASSLERQGGYLHF	TGTGCCAGCAGCTTAGAGAGGCAGGGTGGGTACCTCCACTTT
TRBJ2-1	TRBD2	TRBV7-9	few	CASSPRLRLQGRVNEQFF	TGTGCCAGCAGCCCTCGACTACGACTACAAGGGAGGGTGAATGAGCAGTTCTTC
TRBJ1-2	.	TRBV7-2	once	CASSSGPRYTF	TGTGCCAGCAGCTCGGGCCCACGCTACACCTTC
TRBJ1-1	.	TRBV5-1	once	CASSSRGEGRVNTEAFF	TGCGCCAGCAGCTCCCGGGGAGAGGGTAGGGTGAACACTGAAGCTTTCTTT
TRBJ2-3	TRBD1	TRBV10-3	.	CAISGGQVKDTQYF	TGTGCCATCAGTGGGGGACAGGTCAAAGATACGCAGTATTTT
TRBJ2-1	.	TRBV9	.	CASSVSPIEGEQFF	TGTGCCAGCAGCGTAAGCCCTATCGAAGGAGAGCAGTTCTTC
TRBJ1-6	.	TRBV6-4	.	CASSESGGGNSPLHF	TGTGCCAGCAGTGAGTCGGGGGGAGGTAATTCACCCCTCCACTTT
TRBJ2-5	.	TRBV12-3/TRBV12-4	.	CASSHQETQYF	TGTGCCAGCAGTCATCAAGAGACCCAGTACTTC
TRBJ2-1	TRBD2	TRBV19	.	CASSSGLVGNEQFF	TGTGCCAGTAGTTCCGGACTAGTGGGCAATGAGCAGTTCTTC
TRBJ2-3	.	TRBV6-5	.	CASSYSNQGRDTQYF	TGTGCCAGCAGTTACTCGAACCAGGGGAGAGATACGCAGTATTTT
TRBJ1-5	.	TRBV6-5	.	CAIVEMGNQPQHF	TGTGCCATCGTGGAGATGGGCAATCAGCCCCAGCATTTT
TRBJ1-2	TRBD1	TRBV18	.	CASSPDRVYGYTF	TGTGCCAGCTCCCCCGACAGGGTCTATGGCTACACCTTC